This T cell receptor (beta chain) is drawn from a study of CD8 T cells in Susac syndrome (dated by TCRdb to about 2019). For the study in its entirety: Whether CD8+ T cell activation and differentiation in Susac syndrome was antigen driven was tested using repertoire sequencing. CD8+ T cell repertoire clonality was compared between approximately 12 healthy donors, approximately 14 Susac syndrome patients and 15 multiple sclerosis patients. Findings and caveats that apply to the study as a whole: The number of individuals in the TCR sequencing and HLA analysis was recognized as being relatively small.

This clonotype was found a few times. Its antigen is unknown. There are no base qualities to consult, and no much larger clone falls within one base. Peripheral blood CD8+ and CD4+ T cells from healthy donors, Susac syndrome patients and multiple sclerosis patients were profiled using high-throughput TCR beta sequencing. The healthy donors served as controls matched for age and sex. CD8+ TEMRA cells were enriched by FACS, while bulk CD8+ and CD4+ T cells were purified by magnetic negative isolation. Blood was collected in EDTA tubes and processed within 24 hours, with PBMCs isolated through density gradient centrifugation. PBMCs destined for TCR sequencing were cryopreserved in liquid nitrogen and later thawed in a 37 °C water bath. The sorted or isolated CD4+, CD8+ and CD8+ TEMRA cells reached a purity of at least 90%. RNA was extracted using the RNeasy kit, and about 0.45 to 1 ug of the RNA was reverse transcribed with random hexamers. The immunoSEQ multiplex PCR assay, which covers 54 Vbeta and 13 Jbeta segments, was used to amplify TCR beta CDR3 regions. To correct PCR amplification bias, a synthetic template baseline was used for both primer optimization and computational correction. From the authors' description of their analysis: Reads were annotated to V, D and J genes per IMGT and analyzed with immunoSEQ Analyzer, keeping only productive sequences. To calculate clonality, Shannon entropy was normalized by log2 of the number of productive unique sequences and then subtracted from one. For each patient and control, public and private clones were evaluated among the 100 most prevalent clones. Clones were defined as Susac-specific if absent from the healthy and MS cohorts, from 1052 published viral clones and from other ImmuneACCESS disease sequences. TCRdb ran its own pipeline on the public reads, namely fastp trimming at Q25 and MiXCR clone calling, and kept in-frame beta chains. CDR3 protein sequences are deduplicated, and each keeps its most common genes and DNA. TCRdb, not the authors, supplied the V and J calls. Within this sample are more than 130,000 distinct CDR3 sequences, with 94% of them counted one time only. The ten largest clones add up to 0.27% of the sample.

The germline V gene encodes CDR1 PRHDT and CDR2 FYEKMQ (reference sequence). V loses 1 base of germline sequence and J loses 3 bases, and the interval between the two ends is 7 bases. Including the terminal cysteine and phenylalanine, the CDR3 comprises 13 residues. The read is trimmed to its CDR3 DNA, 39 bases read in frame from base 1. This receptor was taken from a human donor in good health. The V and J segments used are TRBV13 and TRBJ2-7; the D gene remains uncertain. The sample taken for sequencing was CD8+ T cells from PBMCs. The DNA is TGTGCCAGCAGCTTAGCCGGTGTCTACGAGCAGTACTTC. Its product reads: CASSLAGVYEQYF.